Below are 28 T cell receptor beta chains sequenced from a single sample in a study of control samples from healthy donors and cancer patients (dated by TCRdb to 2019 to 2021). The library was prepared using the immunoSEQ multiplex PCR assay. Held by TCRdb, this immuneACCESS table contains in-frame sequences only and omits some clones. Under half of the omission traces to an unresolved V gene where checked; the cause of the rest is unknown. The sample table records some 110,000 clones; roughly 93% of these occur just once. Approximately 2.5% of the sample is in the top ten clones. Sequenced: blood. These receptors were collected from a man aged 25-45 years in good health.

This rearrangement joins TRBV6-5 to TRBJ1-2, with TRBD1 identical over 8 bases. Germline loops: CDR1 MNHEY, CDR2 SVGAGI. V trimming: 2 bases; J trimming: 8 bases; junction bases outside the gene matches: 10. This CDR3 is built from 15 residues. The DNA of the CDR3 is TGTGCCAGCAGTTACCGACAGGGGAGCAGTTACGGCTACACCTTC. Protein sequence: CASSYRQGSSYGYTF.

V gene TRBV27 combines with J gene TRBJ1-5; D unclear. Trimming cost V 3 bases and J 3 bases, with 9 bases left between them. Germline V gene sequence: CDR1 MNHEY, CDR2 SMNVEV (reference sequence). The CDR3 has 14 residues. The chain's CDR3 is CASSLYGHNQPQHF. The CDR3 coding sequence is TGTGCCAGCAGTTTGTATGGGCACAATCAGCCCCAGCATTTT.

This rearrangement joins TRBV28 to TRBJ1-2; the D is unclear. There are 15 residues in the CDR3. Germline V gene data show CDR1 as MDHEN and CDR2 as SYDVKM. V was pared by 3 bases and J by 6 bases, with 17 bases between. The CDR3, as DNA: TGTGCCAGCAGTTTCGGCGGTTCAGCAGCTAATGGCTACACCTTC. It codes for CASSFGGSAANGYTF.

The DNA of the CDR3 is TGTGCCAGCGAGGTCGAGGGCAATCAGCCCCAGCATTTT. This codes for CASEVEGNQPQHF. The chain combines TRBV28 with TRBJ1-5, with unresolved D. The CDR3 is made up of 13 amino acids. The V gene's germline CDR1 is MDHEN and CDR2 SYDVKM. Between the trimmed V and J ends, which lost 8 bases and 2 bases, there was a span of 10 bases.

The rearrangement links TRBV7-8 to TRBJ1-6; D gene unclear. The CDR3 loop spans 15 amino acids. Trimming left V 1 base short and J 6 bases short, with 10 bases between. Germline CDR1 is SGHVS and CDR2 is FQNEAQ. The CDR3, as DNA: TGTGCCAGCAGCTTAGACCGTAGCTCTAATTCACCCCTCCACTTT. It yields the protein CASSLDRSSNSPLHF.

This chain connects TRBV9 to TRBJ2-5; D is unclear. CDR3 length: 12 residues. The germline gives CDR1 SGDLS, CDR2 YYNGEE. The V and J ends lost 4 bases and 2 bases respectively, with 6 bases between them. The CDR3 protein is CASSRYQETQYF. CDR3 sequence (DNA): TGTGCCAGCAGCAGGTATCAAGAGACCCAGTACTTC.

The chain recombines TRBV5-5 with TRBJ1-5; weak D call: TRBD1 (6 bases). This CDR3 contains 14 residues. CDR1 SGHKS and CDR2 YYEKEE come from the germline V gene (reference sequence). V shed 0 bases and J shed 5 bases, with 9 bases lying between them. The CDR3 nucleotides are TGTGCCAGCAGCTTGGCAGGGGCCCATCAGCCCCAGCATTTT. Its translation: CASSLAGAHQPQHF.

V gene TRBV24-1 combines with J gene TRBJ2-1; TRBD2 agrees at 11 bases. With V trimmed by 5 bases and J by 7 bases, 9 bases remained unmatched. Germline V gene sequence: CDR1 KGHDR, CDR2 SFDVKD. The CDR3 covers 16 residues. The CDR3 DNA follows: TGTGCCACCAGTGCCCCGGGACTAGCGGTTTCTAATGAGCAGTTCTTC. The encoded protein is CATSAPGLAVSNEQFF.

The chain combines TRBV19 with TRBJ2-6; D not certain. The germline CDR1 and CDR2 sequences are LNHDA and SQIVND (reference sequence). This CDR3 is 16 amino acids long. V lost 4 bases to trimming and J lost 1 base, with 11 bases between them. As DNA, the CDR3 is TGTGCCAGTAGTAAATCCGCGCCTTCTGGGGCCAACGTCCTGACTTTC. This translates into CASSKSAPSGANVLTF.

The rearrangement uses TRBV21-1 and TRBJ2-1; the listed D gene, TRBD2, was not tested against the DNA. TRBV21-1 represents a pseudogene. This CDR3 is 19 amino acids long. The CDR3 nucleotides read TGTGCCAGCAGCGTGCCGGGGGGGGTCACATTCCACACACACAATGAGCAGTTCTTC. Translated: CASSVPGGVTFHTHNEQFF.

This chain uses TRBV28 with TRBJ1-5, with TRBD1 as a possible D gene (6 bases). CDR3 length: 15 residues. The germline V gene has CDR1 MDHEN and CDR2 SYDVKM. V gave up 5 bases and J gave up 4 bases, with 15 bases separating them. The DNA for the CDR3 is TGTGCCAGCAGTCGGGACAACTATCTTAATCAGCCCCAGCATTTT. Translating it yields CASSRDNYLNQPQHF. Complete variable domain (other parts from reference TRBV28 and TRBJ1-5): DVKVTQSSRYLVKRTGEKVFLECVQDMDHENMFWYRQDPGLGLRLIYFSYDVKMKEKGDIPEGYSVSREKKERFSLILESASTNQTSMYLCASSRDNYLNQPQHFGDGTRLSIL.

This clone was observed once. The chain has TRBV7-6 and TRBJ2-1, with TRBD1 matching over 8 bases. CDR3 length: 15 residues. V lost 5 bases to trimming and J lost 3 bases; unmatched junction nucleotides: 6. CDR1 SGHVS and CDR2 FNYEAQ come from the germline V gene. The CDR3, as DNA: TGTGCCAGCAGCCCTGGGACAGGCCACTACAATGAGCAGTTCTTC. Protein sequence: CASSPGTGHYNEQFF.

CDR3 in DNA: TGCGCCAGCTCAACCTTTCCAGGGGGCTCCTACGAGCAGTACTTC. It codes for CASSTFPGGSYEQYF. V gene TRBV4-1 combines with J gene TRBJ2-7; 7 nucleotides agree with TRBD1. The germline V gene has CDR1 MGHRA and CDR2 YSYEKL. CDR3 size: 15 residues. The V and J ends lost 8 bases and 0 bases, in that order; junction bases with no gene match: 10.

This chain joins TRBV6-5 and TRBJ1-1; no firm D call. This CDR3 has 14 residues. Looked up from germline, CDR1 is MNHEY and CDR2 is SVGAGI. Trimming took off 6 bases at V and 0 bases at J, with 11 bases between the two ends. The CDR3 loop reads CASRAEALNTEAFF. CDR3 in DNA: TGTGCCAGCAGGGCGGAGGCTCTGAACACTGAAGCTTTCTTT.

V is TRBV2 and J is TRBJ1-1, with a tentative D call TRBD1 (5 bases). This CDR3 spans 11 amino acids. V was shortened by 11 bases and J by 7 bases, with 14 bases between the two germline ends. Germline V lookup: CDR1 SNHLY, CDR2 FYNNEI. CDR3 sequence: CASNNRIEAFF. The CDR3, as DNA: TGTGCCTCCAACAACAGGATTGAAGCTTTCTTT.

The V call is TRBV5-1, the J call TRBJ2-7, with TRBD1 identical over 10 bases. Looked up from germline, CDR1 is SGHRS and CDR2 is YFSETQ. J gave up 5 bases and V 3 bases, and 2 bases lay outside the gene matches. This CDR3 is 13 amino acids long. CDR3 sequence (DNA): TGCGCCAGCAGCTGGGACAGGGGTGACGAGCAGTACTTC. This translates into CASSWDRGDEQYF. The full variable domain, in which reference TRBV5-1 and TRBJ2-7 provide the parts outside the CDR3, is KAGVTQTPRYLIKTRGQQVTLSCSPISGHRSVSWYQQTPGQGLQFLFEYFSETQRNKGNFPGRFSGRQFSNSRSEMNVSTLELGDSALYLCASSWDRGDEQYFGPGTRLTVT.

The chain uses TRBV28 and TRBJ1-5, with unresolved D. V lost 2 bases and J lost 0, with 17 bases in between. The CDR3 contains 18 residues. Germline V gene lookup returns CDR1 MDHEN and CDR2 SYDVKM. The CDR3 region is CASSLPSISYNSNQPQHF. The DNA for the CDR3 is TGTGCCAGCAGTTTACCCTCGATCAGCTACAATAGCAATCAGCCCCAGCATTTT. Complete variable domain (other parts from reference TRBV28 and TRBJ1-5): DVKVTQSSRYLVKRTGEKVFLECVQDMDHENMFWYRQDPGLGLRLIYFSYDVKMKEKGDIPEGYSVSREKKERFSLILESASTNQTSMYLCASSLPSISYNSNQPQHFGDGTRLSIL.

In DNA, the CDR3 is TGTGCCATCAAAGCCAGCGGGGGGGACACACATAGCACAGATACGCAGTATTTT. It encodes CAIKASGGDTHSTDTQYF. The chain couples TRBV10-3 to TRBJ2-3; TRBD2 aligns across 10 bases. The ends lost 7 bases at V and 0 bases at J; junction bases unmatched: 13. Germline V CDR1 and CDR2: ENHRY, SYGVKD. The CDR3 consists of 18 residues.

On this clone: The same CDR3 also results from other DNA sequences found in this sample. The CDR3: CASSLGGGGQPQHF. CDR3 bases: TGTGCCAGCAGCTTAGGGGGGGGAGGGCAGCCCCAGCATTTT. The gene calls are TRBV7-9 and TRBJ1-5; the D gene is possibly TRBD1 (5 bases). The germline V gene has CDR1 SEHNR and CDR2 FQNEAQ (reference sequence). The CDR3 has 14 residues. Between the trimmed V and J ends, which lost 1 base and 7 bases, there was a span of 11 bases.

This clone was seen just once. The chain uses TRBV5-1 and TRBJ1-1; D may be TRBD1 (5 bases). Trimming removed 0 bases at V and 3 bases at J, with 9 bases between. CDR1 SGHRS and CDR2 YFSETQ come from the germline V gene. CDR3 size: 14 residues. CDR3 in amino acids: CASSLEQAHTEAFF. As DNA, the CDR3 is TGCGCCAGCAGCTTGGAACAGGCCCACACTGAAGCTTTCTTT. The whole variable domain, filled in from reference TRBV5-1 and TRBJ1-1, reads KAGVTQTPRYLIKTRGQQVTLSCSPISGHRSVSWYQQTPGQGLQFLFEYFSETQRNKGNFPGRFSGRQFSNSRSEMNVSTLELGDSALYLCASSLEQAHTEAFFGQGTRLTVV.

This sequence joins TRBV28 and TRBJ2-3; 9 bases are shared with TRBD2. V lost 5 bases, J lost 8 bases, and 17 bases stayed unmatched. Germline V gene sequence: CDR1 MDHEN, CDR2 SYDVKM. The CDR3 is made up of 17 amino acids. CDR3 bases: TGTGCCAGCAGTCCCACGGGGAGCGGGGGGTATTCGGGTACGCAGTATTTT. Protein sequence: CASSPTGSGGYSGTQYF.

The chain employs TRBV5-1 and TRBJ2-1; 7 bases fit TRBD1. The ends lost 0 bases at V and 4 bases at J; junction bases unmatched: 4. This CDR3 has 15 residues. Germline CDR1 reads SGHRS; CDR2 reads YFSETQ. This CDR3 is CASSLGGTEYNEQFF. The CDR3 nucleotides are TGCGCCAGCAGCTTGGGAGGGACAGAGTACAATGAGCAGTTCTTC.

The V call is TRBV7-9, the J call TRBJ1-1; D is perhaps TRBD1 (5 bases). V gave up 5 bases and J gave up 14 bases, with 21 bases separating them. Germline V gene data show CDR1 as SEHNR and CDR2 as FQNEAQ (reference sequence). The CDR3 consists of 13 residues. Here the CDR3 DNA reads TGTGCCAGCAGCCCATCATCAAATGGGGGGTCGTTCTTT. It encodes CASSPSSNGGSFF. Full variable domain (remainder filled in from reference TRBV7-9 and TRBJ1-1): DTGVSQNPRHKITKRGQNVTFRCDPISEHNRLYWYRQTLGQGPEFLTYFQNEAQLEKSRLLSDRFSAERPKGSFSTLEIQRTEQGDSAMYLCASSPSSNGGSFFGQGTRLTVV.

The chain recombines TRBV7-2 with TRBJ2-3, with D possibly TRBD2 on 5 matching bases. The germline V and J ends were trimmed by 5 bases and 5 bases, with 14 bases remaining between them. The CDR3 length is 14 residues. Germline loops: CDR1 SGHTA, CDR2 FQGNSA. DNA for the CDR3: TGTGCCAGCAGCCAACTAGGGCCTGAAGATACGCAGTATTTT. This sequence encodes CASSQLGPEDTQYF.

CDR3 amino acids: CASSITGGNYGYTF. CDR3 coding DNA: TGTGCCAGTAGTATAACTGGAGGAAACTATGGCTACACCTTC. The chain recombines TRBV19 with TRBJ1-2; D remains ambiguous. The CDR3 runs to 14 residues. Trimming cost V 2 bases and J 2 bases, with 9 bases left between them. Per germline, CDR1 LNHDA and CDR2 SQIVND (reference sequence).

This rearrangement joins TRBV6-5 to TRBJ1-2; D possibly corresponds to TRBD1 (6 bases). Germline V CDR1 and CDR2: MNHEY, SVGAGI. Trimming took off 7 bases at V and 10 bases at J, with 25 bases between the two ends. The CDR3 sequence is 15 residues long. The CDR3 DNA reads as TGTGCCAGCATTCGAAGGGTAACAGGGCCATCGCTCTACACCTTC. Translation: CASIRRVTGPSLYTF.

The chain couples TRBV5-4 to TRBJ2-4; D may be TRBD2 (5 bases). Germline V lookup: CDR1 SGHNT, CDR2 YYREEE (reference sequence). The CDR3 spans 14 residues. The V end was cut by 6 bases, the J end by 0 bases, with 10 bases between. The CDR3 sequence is CASTEGLAKNIQYF. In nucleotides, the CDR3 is TGTGCCAGCACTGAGGGTTTAGCCAAAAACATTCAGTACTTC.

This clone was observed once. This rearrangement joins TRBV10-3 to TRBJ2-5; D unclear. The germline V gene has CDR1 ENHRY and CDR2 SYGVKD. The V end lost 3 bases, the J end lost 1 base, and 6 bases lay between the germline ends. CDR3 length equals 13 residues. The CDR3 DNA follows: TGTGCCATCAGTGATAGAAGCCAAGAGACCCAGTACTTC. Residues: CAISDRSQETQYF.